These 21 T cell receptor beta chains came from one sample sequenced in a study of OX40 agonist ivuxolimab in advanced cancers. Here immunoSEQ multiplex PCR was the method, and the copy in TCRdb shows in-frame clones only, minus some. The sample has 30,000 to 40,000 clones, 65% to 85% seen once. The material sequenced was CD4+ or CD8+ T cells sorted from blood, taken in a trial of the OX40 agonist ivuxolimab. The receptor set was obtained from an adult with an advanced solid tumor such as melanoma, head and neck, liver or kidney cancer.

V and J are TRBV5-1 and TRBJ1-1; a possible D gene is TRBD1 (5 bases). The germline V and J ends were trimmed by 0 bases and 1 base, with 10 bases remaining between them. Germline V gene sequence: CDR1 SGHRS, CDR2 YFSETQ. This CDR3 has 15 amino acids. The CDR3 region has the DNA TGCGCCAGCAGCTTGGCGCAGGGTTGGAACACTGAAGCTTTCTTT. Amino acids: CASSLAQGWNTEAFF.

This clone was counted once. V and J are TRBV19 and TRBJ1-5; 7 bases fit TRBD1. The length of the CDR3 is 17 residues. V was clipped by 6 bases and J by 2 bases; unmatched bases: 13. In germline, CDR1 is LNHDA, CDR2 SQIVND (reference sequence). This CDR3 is CASSTGQQYFRNQPQHF. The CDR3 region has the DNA TGTGCCAGTAGCACGGGACAGCAATACTTCCGCAATCAGCCCCAGCATTTT. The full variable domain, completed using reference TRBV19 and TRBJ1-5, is DGGITQSPKYLFRKEGQNVTLSCEQNLNHDAMYWYRQDPGQGLRLIYYSQIVNDFQKGDIAEGYSVSREKKESFPLTVTSAQKNPTAFYLCASSTGQQYFRNQPQHFGDGTRLSIL.

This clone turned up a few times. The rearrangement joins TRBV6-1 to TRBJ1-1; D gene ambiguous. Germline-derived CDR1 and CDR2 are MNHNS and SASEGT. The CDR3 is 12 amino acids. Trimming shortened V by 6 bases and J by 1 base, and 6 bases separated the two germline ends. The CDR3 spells CASRHKNTEAFF. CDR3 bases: TGTGCCAGCAGACACAAGAACACTGAAGCTTTCTTT.

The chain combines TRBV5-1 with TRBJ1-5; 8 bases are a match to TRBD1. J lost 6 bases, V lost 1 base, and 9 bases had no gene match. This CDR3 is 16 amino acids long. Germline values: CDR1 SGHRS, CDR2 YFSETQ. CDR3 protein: CASSLTPTGEVQPQHF. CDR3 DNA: TGCGCCAGCAGCTTGACCCCGACAGGGGAGGTTCAGCCCCAGCATTTT.

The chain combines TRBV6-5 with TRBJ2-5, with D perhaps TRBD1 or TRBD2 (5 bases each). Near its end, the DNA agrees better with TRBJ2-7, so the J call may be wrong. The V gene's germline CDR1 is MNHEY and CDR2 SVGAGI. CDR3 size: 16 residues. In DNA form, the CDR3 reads TGTGCCAGCAGTTACTCACCCCGCACGGGTGGGGGCGAGCAGTACTTC. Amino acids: CASSYSPRTGGGEQYF.

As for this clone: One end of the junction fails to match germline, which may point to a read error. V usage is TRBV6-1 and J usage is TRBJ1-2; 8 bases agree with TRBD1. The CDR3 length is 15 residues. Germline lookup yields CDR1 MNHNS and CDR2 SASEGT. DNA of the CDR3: TGTGCCAGCAGCGAAGGGTCAGGGGGCAGTTATGGCTACACCTTC. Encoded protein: CASSEGSGGSYGYTF.

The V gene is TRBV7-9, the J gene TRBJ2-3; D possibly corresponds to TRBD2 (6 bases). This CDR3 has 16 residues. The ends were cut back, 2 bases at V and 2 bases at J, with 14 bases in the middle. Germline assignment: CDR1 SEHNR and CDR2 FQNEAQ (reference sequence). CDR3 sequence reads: CASSLNSGGATDTQYF. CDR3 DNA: TGTGCCAGCAGCTTAAATTCCGGCGGGGCCACAGATACGCAGTATTTT.

This chain's CDR3 is CASSAGGQPTEAFF. The CDR3 nucleotides are TGTGCCAGCAGCGCCGGGGGCCAGCCCACTGAAGCTTTCTTT. The gene calls are TRBV6-4 and TRBJ1-1; D perhaps matches TRBD1 (6 bases). The CDR3 spans 14 residues. The germline V gene encodes CDR1 MRHNA and CDR2 SNTAGT. V gave up 6 bases and J gave up 4 bases, with 15 bases separating them.

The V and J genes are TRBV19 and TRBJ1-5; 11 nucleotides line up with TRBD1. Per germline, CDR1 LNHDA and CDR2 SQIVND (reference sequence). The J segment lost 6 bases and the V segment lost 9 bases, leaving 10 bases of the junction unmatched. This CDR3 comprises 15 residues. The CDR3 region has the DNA TGTGCCAGCTGGACAGGGGGCGCCCCCGGTCAGCCCCAGCATTTT. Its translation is CASWTGGAPGQPQHF. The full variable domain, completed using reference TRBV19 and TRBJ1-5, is DGGITQSPKYLFRKEGQNVTLSCEQNLNHDAMYWYRQDPGQGLRLIYYSQIVNDFQKGDIAEGYSVSREKKESFPLTVTSAQKNPTAFYLCASWTGGAPGQPQHFGDGTRLSIL.

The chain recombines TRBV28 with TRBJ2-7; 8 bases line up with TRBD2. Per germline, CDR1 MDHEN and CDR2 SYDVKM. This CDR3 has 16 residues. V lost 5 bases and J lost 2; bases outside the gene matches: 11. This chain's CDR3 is CASSRPGTRNTYEQYF. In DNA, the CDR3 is TGTGCCAGCAGTCGGCCCGGGACTAGAAACACCTACGAGCAGTACTTC.

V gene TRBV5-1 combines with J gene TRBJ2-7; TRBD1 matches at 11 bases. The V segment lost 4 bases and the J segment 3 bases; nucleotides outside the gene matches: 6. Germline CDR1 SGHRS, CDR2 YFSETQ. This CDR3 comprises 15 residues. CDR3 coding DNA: TGCGCCAGCAGCCCAGGGACAGGGGGAGGCTACGAGCAGTACTTC. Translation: CASSPGTGGGYEQYF.

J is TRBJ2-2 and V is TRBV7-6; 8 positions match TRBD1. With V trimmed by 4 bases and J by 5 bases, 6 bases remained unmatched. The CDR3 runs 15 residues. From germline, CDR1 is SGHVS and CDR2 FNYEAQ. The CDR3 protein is CASSSGQGRTGELFF. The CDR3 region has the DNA TGTGCCAGCAGCTCCGGACAGGGTAGGACCGGGGAGCTGTTTTTT. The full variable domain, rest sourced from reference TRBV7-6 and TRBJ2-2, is GAGVSQSPRYKVTKRGQDVALRCDPISGHVSLYWYRQALGQGPEFLTYFNYEAQQDKSGLPNDRFSAERPEGSISTLTIQRTEQRDSAMYRCASSSGQGRTGELFFGEGSRLTVL.

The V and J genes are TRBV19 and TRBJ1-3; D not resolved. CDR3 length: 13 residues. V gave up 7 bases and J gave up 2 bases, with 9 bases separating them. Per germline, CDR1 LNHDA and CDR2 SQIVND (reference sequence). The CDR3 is CASNDLAGNTIYF. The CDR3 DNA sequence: TGTGCCAGTAATGACCTCGCTGGAAACACCATATATTTT.

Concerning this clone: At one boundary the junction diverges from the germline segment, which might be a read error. The CDR3 sequence is CASSHRTGARVNF. DNA of the CDR3: TGCGCCAGCAGCCATCGGACGGGGGCGCGGGTGAACTTC. The chain has TRBV4-1 and TRBJ2-5; D could derive from TRBD1 or TRBD2 (6 bases each). The CDR3 contains 13 residues. The germline CDR1 and CDR2 sequences are MGHRA and YSYEKL.

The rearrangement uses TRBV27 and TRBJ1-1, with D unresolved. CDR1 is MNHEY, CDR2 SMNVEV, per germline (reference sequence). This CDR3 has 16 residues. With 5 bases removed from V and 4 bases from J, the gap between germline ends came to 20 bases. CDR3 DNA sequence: TGTGCCAGCAGTCCCAATGGATGGGCCCTGGGCACTGAAGCTTTCTTT. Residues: CASSPNGWALGTEAFF.

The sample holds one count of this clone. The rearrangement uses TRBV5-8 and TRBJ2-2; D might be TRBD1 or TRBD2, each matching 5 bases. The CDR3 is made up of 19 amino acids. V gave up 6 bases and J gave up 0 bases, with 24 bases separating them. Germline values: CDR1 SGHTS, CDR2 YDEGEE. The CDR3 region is CASNGWDVTFRANTGELFF. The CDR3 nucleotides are TGTGCCAGCAACGGCTGGGACGTTACGTTCAGGGCGAACACCGGGGAGCTGTTTTTT.

The CDR3 DNA reads TGTGCCAGCAGTTACTCGTCTGGGTCAATTAATTCACCCCTCCACTTT. Translated, it gives CASSYSSGSINSPLHF. This rearrangement joins TRBV6-5 to TRBJ1-6; D not certain. Germline V gene lookup returns CDR1 MNHEY and CDR2 SVGAGI. The CDR3 is made up of 16 amino acids. V was cut by 0 bases and J by 6 bases, with 12 bases left in between.

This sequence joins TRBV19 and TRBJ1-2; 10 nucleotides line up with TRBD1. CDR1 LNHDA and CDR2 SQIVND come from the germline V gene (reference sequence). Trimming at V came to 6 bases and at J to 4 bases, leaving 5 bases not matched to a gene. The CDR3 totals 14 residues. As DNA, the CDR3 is TGTGCCAGTAGCCGGACAGGGGGGGTCTATGGCTACACCTTC. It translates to CASSRTGGVYGYTF.

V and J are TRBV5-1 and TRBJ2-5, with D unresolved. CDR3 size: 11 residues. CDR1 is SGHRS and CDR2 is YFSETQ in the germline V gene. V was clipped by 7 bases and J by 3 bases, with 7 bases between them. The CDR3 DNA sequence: TGCGCCAGCTATAATGAAGAGACCCAGTACTTC. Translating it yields CASYNEETQYF.

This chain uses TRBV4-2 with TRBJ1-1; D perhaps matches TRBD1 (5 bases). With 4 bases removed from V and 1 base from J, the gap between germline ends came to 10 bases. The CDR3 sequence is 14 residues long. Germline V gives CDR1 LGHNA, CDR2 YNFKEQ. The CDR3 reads CASSRTGTNTEAFF. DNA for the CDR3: TGTGCCAGCAGCCGCACCGGGACGAACACTGAAGCTTTCTTT.

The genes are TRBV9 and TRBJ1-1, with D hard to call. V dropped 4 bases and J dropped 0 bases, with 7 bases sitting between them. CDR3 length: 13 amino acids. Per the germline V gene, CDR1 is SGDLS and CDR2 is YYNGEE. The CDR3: CASSSSVNTEAFF. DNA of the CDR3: TGTGCCAGCAGCTCATCAGTGAACACTGAAGCTTTCTTT. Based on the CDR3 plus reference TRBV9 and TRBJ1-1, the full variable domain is DSGVTQTPKHLITATGQRVTLRCSPRSGDLSVYWYQQSLDQGLQFLIQYYNGEERAKGNILERFSAQQFPDLHSELNLSSLELGDSALYFCASSSSVNTEAFFGQGTRLTVV.